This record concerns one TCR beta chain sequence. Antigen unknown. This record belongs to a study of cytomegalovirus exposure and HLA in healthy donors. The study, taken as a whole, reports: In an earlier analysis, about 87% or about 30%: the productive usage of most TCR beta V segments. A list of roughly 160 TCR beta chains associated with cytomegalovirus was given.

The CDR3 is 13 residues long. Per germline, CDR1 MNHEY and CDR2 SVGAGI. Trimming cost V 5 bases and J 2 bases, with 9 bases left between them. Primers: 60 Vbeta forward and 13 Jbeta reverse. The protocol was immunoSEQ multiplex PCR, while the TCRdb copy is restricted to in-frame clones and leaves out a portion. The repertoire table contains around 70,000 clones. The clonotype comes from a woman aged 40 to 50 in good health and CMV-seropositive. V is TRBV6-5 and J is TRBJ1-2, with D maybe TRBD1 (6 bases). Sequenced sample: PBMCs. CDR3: CASSTQGNYGYTF. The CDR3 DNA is TGTGCCAGCAGTACCCAGGGGAACTATGGCTACACCTTC.